A selection of T cell receptor beta chains follows, all from one sample in a study of T cell changes during pregnancy in multiple sclerosis. The data were produced by immunoSEQ multiplex PCR, yet TCRdb's version contains in-frame clones alone and is incomplete. The profile shows around 50,000 clones, about 87% of them singletons. The sequenced sample was peripheral blood from another person, used as feeder cells. The receptor source for this set is a human donor whose cells served as feeder cells for cultures in a pregnancy study. Both conserved end residues are part of each CDR3.

TRBJ2-3 TRBV5-1 CASDPQGTSTDTQYF
TRBJ2-5 TRBV5-6 CASSWGTAGIETQYF
TRBJ2-7 TRBV19 CASSGGLAGDREQYF
TRBJ1-4 TRBV6-6 CASSDRGPREKLFF
TRBJ2-2 TRBV28 CASSSTELFPGELFF
TRBJ2-7 TRBV14 CASSREAGASYEQYF
TRBJ2-7 TRBV7-2 CASSLDLREQYF
TRBJ1-1 TRBV7-7 CASSLRTDTEAFF
TRBJ2-3 TRBV18 CASSLVTGSSTDTQYF
TRBJ2-7 TRBV5-1 CASSPTSGETYEQYF